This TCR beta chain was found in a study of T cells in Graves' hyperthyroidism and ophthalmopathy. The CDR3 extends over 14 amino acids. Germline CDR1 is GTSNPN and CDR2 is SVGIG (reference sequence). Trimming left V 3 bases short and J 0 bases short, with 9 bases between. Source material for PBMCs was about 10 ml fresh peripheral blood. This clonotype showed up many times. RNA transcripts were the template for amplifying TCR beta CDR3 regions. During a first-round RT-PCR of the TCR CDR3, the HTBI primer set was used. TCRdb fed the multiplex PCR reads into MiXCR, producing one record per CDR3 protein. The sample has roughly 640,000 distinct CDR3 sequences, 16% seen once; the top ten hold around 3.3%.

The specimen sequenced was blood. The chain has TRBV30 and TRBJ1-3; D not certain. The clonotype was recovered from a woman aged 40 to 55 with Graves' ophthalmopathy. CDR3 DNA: TGTGCCTGGAGCGAGACAACCTCTGGAAACACCATATATTTT. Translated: CAWSETTSGNTIYF.